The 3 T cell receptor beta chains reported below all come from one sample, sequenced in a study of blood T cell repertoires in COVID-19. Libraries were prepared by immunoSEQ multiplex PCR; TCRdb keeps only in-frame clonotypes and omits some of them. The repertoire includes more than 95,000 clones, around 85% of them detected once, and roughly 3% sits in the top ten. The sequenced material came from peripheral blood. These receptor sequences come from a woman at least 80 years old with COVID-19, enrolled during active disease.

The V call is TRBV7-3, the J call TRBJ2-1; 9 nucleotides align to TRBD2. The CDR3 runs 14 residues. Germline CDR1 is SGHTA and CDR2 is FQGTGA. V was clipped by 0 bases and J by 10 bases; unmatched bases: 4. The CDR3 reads CASSLTVLAGEQFF. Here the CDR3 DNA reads TGTGCCAGCAGCTTAACTGTCCTAGCGGGGGAGCAGTTCTTC.

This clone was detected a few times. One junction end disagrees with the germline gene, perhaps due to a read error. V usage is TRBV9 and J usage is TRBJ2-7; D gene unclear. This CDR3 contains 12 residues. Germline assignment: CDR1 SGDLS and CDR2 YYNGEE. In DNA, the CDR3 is TGTGCCAGCAGCGTAGATTCCTCCGAGCAGTACTTC. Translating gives CASSVDSSEQYF. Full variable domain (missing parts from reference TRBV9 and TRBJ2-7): DSGVTQTPKHLITATGQRVTLRCSPRSGDLSVYWYQQSLDQGLQFLIQYYNGEERAKGNILERFSAQQFPDLHSELNLSSLELGDSALYFCASSVDSSEQYFGPGTRLTVT.

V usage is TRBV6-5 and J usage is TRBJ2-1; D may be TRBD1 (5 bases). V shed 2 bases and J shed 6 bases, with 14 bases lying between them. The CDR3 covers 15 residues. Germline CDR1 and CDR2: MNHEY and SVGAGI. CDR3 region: CASSYGRGLVNEQFF. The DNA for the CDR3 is TGTGCCAGCAGTTACGGTAGGGGCTTGGTCAATGAGCAGTTCTTC.